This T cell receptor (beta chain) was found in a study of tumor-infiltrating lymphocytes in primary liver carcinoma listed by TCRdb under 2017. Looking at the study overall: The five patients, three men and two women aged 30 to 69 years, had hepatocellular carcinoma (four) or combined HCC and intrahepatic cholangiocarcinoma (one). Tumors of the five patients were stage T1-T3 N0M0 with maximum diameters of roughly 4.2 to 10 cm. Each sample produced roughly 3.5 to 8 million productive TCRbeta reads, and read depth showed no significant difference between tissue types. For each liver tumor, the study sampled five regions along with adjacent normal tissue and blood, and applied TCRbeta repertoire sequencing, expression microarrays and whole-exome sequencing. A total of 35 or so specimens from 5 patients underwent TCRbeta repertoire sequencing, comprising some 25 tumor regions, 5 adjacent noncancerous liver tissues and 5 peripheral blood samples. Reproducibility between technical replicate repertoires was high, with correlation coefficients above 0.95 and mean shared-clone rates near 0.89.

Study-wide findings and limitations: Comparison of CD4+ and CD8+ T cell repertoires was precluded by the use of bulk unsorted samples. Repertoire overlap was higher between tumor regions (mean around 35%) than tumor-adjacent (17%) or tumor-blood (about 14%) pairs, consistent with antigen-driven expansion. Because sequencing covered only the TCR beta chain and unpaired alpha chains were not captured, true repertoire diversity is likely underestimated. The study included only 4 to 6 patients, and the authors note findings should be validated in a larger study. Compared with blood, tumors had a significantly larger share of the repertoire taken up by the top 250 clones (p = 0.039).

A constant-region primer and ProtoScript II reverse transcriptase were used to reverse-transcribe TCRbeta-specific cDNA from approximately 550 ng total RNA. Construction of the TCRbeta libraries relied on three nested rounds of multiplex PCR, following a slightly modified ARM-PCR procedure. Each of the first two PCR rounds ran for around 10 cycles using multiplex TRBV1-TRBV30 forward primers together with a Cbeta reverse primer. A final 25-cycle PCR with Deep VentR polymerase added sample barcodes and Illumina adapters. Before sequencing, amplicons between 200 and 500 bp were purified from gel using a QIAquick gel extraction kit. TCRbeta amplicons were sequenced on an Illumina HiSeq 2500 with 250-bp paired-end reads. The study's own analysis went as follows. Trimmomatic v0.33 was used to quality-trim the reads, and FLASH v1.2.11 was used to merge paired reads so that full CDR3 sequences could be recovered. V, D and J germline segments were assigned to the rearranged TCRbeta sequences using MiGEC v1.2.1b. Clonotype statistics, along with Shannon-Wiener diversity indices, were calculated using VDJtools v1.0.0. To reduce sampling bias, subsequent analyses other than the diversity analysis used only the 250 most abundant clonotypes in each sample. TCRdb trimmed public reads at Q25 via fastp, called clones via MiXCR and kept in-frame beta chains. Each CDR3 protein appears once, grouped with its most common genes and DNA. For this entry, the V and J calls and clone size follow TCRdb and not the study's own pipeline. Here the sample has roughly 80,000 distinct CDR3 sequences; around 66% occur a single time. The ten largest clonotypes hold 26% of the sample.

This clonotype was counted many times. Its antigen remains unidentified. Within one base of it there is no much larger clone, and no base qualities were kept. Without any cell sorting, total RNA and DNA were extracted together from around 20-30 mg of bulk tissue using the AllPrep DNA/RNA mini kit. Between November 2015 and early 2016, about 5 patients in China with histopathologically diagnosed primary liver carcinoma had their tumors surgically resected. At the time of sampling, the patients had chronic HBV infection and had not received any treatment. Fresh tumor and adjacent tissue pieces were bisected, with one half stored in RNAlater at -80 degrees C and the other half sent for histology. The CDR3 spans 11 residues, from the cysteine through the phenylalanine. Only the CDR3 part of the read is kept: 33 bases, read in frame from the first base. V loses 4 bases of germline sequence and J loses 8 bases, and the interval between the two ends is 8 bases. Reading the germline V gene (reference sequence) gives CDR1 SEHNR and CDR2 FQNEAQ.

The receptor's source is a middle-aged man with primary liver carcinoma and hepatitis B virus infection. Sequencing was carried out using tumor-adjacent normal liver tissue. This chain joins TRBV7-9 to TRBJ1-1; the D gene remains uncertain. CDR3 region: CASSSQREAFF. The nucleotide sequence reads TGTGCCAGCAGCTCTCAGAGAGAAGCTTTCTTT.